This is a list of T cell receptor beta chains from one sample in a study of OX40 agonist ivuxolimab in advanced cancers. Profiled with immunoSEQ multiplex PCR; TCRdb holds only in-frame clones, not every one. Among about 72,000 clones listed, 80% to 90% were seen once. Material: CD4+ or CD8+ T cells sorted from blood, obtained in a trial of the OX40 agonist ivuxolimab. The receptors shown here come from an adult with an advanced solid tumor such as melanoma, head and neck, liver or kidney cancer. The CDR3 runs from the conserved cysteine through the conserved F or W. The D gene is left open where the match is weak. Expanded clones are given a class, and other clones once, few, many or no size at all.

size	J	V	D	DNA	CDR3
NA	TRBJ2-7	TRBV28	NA	TGTGCCAGTTGTGGACTCTCGTACGAGCAGTACTTC	CASCGLSYEQYF
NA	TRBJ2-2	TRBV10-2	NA	TGCGCCAGCAGTGTACAGGGCCCCGGGGAGCTGTTTTTT	CASSVQGPGELFF
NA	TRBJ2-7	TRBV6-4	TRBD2	TGTGCCAGCAAGAGAAGCCGGATGGGAGGGTCCTACGAGCAGTACTTC	CASKRSRMGGSYEQYF
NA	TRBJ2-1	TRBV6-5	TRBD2	TGTGCCAGCGGGAGGGGTCCCTACAATGAGCAGTTCTTC	CASGRGPYNEQFF
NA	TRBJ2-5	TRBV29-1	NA	TGCAGCGTTCTCCGGGGGATGGAGACCCAGTACTTC	CSVLRGMETQYF
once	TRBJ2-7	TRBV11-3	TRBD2	TGTGCCAGCAGCTCGGGGGGAAACTCCTACGAGCAGTACTTC	CASSSGGNSYEQYF
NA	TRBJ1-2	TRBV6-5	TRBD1	TGTGCCAGCAGTCTTAGCGGGACAGGGAACTATGGCTACACCTTC	CASSLSGTGNYGYTF
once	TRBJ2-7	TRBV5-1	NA	TGCGCCAGCAGCTTGAACAGGGTCGGGTACGAGCAGTACTTC	CASSLNRVGYEQYF
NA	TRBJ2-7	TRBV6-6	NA	TGTGCCAGCAGTTACCCGCCCAGGGCCGAGCAGTACTTC	CASSYPPRAEQYF
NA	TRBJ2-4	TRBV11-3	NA	TGTGCCAGCAGTTTGGGAAAAACCAAAAACATTCAGTACTTC	CASSLGKTKNIQYF
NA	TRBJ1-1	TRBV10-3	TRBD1	TGTGCCATCAGTGCCGGGACAGGGGGCGGTGACACTGAAGCTTTCTTT	CAISAGTGGGDTEAFF
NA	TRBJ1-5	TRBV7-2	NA	TGTGCCAGCAGCAGAGACAGAGATCAGCCCCAGCATTTT	CASSRDRDQPQHF
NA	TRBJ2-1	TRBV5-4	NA	TGTGCCAGCAGCTTGGATGGCGGGACGAAGAGCAATGAGCAGTTCTTC	CASSLDGGTKSNEQFF
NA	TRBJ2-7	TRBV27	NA	TGTGCCAGCAGTCCCCAATCCTCCTACGAGCAGTACTTC	CASSPQSSYEQYF
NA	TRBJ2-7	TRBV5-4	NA	TGTGCCAGCAGCTTGGGGGGGACTCGGGGCGAGCAGTACTTC	CASSLGGTRGEQYF
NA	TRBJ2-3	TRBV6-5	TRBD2	TGTGCCAGCGGCCGGACTCTAGCGGTAACAGATACGCAGTATTTT	CASGRTLAVTDTQYF
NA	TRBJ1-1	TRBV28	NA	TGTGCCAGCAGTTCCAGGGAGGGCACTGAAGCTTTCTTT	CASSSREGTEAFF